This TCR beta chain is from a study of shared T cell receptors in the human thymus. V dropped 3 bases and J dropped 6 bases, with 9 bases sitting between them. This CDR3 spans 12 amino acids. Germline V gene sequence: CDR1 SGHDN, CDR2 FVKESK. The repertoire was sequenced with immunoSEQ multiplex PCR; TCRdb's copy has only in-frame clones and lacks some. This sample carries hundreds of thousands of clones, about 89% of them seen once, and the ten largest clones take roughly 0.0087%. The sample was also reused in another study, on human thymus T cells. That report adds: Corrective heart surgery yielded resections, and these provided the thymus tissue. Among thymic and blood repertoires, usage of V and J genes appeared biased.

The TCR sequence derives from a boy under two years old with a congenital heart defect. The gene calls are TRBV14 and TRBJ2-7; D is unclear. Source material: thymocytes. The CDR3 DNA is TGTGCCAGCAGCCAGTCGTTTAGCGAGCAGTACTTC. Translated: CASSQSFSEQYF. Variable domain in full (rest from reference TRBV14 and TRBJ2-7): EAGVTQFPSHSVIEKGQTVTLRCDPISGHDNLYWYRRVMGKEIKFLLHFVKESKQDESGMPNNRFLAERTGGTYSTLKVQPAELEDSGVYFCASSQSFSEQYFGPGTRLTVT.